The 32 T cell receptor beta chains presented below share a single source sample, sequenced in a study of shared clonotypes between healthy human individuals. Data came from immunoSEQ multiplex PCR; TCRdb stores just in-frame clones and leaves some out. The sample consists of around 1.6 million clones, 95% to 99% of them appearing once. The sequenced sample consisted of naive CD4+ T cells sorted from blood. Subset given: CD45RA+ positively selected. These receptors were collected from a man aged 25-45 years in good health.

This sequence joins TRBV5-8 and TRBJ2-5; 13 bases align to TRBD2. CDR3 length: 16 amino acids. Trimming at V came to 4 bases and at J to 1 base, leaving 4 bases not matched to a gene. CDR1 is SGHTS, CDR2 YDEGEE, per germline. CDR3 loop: CASSAGTSGIQETQYF. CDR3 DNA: TGTGCCAGCAGCGCCGGGACTAGCGGGATCCAAGAGACCCAGTACTTC.

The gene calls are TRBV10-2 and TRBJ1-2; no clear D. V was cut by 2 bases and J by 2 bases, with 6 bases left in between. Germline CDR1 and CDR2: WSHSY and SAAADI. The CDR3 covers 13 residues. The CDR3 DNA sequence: TGCGCCAGCAGTGAGAGGGAGAACTATGGCTACACCTTC. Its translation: CASSERENYGYTF.

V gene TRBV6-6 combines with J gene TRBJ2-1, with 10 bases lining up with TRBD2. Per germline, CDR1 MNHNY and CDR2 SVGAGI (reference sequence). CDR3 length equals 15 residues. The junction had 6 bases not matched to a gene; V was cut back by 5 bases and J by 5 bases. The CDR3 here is CASSPGLAADNEQFF. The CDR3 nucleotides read TGTGCCAGCAGTCCCGGACTAGCGGCCGACAATGAGCAGTTCTTC.

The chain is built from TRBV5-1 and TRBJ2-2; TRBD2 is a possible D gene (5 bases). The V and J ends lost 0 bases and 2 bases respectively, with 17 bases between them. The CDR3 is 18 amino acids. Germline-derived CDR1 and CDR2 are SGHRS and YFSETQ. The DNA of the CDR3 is TGCGCCAGCAGCTTGGGAGCTCTTGGTTCGGGAAACACCGGGGAGCTGTTTTTT. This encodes CASSLGALGSGNTGELFF.

The CDR3 protein is CASSATWRGGKFEQFF. In DNA form, the CDR3 reads TGTGCCAGCAGCGCGACTTGGCGGGGGGGAAAGTTTGAGCAGTTCTTC. The rearrangement links TRBV7-2 to TRBJ2-1, with TRBD2 matching over 9 bases. Losses at the gene ends were 5 bases for V and 9 bases for J; bases not matched to a gene: 14. The CDR3 has 16 residues. Germline CDR1 is SGHTA and CDR2 is FQGNSA.

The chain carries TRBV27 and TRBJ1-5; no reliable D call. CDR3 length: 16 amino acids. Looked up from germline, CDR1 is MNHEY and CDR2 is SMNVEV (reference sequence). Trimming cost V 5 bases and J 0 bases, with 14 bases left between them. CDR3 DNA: TGTGCCAGCAGTCCCTTCTGGGGAGATAGCAATCAGCCCCAGCATTTT. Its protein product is CASSPFWGDSNQPQHF.

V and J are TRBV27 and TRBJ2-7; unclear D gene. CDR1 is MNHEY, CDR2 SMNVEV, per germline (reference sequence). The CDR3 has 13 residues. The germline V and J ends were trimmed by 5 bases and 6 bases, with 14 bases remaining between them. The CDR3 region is CASSPQGFGEQYF. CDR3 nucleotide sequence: TGTGCCAGCAGTCCGCAAGGGTTTGGCGAGCAGTACTTC.

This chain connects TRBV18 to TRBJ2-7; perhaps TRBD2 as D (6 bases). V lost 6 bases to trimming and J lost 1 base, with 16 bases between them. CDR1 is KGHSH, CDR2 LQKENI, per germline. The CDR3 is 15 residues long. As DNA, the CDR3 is TGTGCCAGCTCCCCTTCCGGGGGTCTTTCCTACGAGCAGTACTTC. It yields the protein CASSPSGGLSYEQYF.

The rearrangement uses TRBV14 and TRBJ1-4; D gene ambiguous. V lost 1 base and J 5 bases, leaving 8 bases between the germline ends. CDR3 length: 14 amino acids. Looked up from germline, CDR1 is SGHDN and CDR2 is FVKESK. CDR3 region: CASSQVASNEKLFF. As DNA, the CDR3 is TGTGCCAGCAGCCAAGTCGCGTCAAATGAAAAACTGTTTTTT.

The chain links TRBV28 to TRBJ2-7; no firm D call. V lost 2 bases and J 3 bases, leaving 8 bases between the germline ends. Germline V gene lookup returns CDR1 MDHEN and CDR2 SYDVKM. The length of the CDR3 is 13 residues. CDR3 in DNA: TGTGCCAGCAGTTTAGGCAACAGCTACGAGCAGTACTTC. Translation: CASSLGNSYEQYF. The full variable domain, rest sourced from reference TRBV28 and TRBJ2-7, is DVKVTQSSRYLVKRTGEKVFLECVQDMDHENMFWYRQDPGLGLRLIYFSYDVKMKEKGDIPEGYSVSREKKERFSLILESASTNQTSMYLCASSLGNSYEQYFGPGTRLTVT.

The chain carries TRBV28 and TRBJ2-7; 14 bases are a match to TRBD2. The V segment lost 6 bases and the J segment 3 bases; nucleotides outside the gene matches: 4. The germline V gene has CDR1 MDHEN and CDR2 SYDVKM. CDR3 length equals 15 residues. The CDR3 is CASSLGLAGDYEQYF. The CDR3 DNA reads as TGTGCCAGCAGCCTGGGACTAGCGGGAGACTACGAGCAGTACTTC.

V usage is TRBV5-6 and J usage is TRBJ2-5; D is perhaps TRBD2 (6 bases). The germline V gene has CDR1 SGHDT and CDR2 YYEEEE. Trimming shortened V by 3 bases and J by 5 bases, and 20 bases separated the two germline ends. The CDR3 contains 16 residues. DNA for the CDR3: TGTGCCAGCAGCTCGCTAGCGAGTGATAGCCCCGAGACCCAGTACTTC. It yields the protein CASSSLASDSPETQYF.

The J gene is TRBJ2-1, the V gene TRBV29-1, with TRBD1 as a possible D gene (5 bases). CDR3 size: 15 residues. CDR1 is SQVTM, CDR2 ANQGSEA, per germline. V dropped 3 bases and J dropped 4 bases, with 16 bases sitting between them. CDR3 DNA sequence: TGCAGCGTTGAGAACAGGACAAAACATTACAATGAGCAGTTCTTC. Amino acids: CSVENRTKHYNEQFF.

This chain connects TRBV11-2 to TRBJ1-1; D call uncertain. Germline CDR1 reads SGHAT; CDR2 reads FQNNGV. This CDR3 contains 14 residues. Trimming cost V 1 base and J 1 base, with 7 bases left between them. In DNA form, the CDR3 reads TGTGCCAGCAGCTTAGCCGGAACGAACACTGAAGCTTTCTTT. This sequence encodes CASSLAGTNTEAFF.

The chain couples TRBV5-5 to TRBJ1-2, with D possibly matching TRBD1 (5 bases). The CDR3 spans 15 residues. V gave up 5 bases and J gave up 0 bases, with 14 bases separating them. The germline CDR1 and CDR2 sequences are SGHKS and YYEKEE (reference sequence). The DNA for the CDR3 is TGTGCCAGCAGTCCCTCACAGGCAGCTAACTATGGCTACACCTTC. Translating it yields CASSPSQAANYGYTF.

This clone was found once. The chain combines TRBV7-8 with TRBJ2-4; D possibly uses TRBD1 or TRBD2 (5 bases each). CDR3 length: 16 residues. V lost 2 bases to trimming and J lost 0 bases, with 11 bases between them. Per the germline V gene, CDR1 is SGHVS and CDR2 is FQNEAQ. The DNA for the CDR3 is TGTGCCAGCAGCTTACGGGGCGGAGTAGCCAAAAACATTCAGTACTTC. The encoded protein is CASSLRGGVAKNIQYF.

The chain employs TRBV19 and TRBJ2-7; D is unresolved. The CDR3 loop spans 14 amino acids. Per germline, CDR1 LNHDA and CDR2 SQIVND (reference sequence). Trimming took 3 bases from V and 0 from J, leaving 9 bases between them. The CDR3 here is CASSMRFSSYEQYF. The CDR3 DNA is TGTGCCAGTAGTATGAGGTTTAGCTCCTACGAGCAGTACTTC.

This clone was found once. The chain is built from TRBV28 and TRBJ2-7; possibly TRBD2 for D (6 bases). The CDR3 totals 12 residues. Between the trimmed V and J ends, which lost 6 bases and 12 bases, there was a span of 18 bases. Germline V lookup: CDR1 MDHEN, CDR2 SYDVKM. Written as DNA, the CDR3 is TGTGCCAGCAGCGAAGGAGGGATCTCGGTGTACTTC. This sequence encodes CASSEGGISVYF.

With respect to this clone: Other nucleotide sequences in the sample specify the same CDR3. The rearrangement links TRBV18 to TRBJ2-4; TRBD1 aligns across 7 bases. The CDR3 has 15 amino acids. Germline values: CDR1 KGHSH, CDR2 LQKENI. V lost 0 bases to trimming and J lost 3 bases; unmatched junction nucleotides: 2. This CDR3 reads CASSPPGQDKNIQYF. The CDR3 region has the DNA TGTGCCAGCTCACCACCCGGACAGGACAAAAACATTCAGTACTTC.

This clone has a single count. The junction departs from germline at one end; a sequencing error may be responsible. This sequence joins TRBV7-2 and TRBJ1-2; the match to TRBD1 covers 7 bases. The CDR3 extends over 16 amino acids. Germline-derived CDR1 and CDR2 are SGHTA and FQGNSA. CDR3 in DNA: TGTGCCAGCAGCTTAGCGGTCGCTGGGACAGTCTATCGCTACACCTTC. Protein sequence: CASSLAVAGTVYRYTF.

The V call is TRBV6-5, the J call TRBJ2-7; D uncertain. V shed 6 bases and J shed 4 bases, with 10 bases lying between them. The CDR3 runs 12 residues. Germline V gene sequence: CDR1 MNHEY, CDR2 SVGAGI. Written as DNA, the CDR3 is TGTGCCAGCAGAGTCCCTGGATACGAGCAGTACTTC. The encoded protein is CASRVPGYEQYF.

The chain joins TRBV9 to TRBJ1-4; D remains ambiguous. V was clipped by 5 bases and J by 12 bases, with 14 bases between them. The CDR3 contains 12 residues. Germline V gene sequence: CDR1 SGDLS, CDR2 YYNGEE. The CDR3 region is CASSGGIGELFF. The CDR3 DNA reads TGTGCCAGCAGTGGAGGGATCGGGGAACTGTTTTTT.

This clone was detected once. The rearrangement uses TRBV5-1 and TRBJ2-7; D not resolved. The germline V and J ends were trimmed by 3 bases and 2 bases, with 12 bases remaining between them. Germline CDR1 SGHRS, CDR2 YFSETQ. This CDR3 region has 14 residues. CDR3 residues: CASSSEGRTYEQYF. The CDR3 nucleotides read TGCGCCAGCAGCTCGGAAGGTAGGACCTACGAGCAGTACTTC.

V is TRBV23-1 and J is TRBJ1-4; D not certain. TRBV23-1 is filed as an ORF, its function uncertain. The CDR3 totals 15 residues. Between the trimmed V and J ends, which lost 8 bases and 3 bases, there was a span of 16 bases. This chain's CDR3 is CASCVVGKANEKLFF. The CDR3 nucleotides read TGCGCCAGCTGCGTCGTCGGGAAAGCTAATGAAAAACTGTTTTTT.

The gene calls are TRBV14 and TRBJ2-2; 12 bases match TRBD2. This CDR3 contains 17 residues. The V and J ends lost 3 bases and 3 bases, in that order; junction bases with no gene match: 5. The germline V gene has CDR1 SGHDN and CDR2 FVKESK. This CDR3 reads CASSHPGTSGYTGELFF. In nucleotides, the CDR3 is TGTGCCAGCAGCCACCCTGGGACTAGCGGGTACACCGGGGAGCTGTTTTTT.

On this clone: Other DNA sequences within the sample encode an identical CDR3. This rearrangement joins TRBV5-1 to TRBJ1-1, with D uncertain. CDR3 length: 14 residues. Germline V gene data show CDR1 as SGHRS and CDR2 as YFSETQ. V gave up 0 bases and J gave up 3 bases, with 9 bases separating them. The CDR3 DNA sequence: TGCGCCAGCAGCTTGGGAGGACGAGACACTGAAGCTTTCTTT. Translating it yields CASSLGGRDTEAFF.

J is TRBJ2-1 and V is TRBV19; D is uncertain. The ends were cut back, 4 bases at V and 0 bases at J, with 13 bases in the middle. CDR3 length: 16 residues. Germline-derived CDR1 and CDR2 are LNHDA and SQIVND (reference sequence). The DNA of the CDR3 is TGTGCCAGTAGTAGGGATGATGGAATCTCCTACAATGAGCAGTTCTTC. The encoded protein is CASSRDDGISYNEQFF.

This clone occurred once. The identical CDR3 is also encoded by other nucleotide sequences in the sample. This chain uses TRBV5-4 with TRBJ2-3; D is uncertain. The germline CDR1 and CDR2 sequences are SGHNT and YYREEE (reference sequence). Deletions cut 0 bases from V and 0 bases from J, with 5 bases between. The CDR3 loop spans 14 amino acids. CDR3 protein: CASSLAVSTDTQYF. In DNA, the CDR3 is TGTGCCAGCAGCTTGGCCGTTAGCACAGATACGCAGTATTTT.

The CDR3 region is CSVEGSGRNFEQYF. CDR3 in DNA: TGCAGCGTTGAAGGGTCGGGCAGGAATTTCGAGCAGTACTTC. The V gene is TRBV29-1, the J gene TRBJ2-7, with no clear D. The V and J ends lost 1 base and 6 bases respectively, with 16 bases between them. The CDR3 is 14 amino acids. Germline-derived CDR1 and CDR2 are SQVTM and ANQGSEA.

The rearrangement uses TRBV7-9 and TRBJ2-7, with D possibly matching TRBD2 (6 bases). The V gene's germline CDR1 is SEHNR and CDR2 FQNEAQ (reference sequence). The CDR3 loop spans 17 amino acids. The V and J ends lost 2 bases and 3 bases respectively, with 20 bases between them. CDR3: CASSLPLQGGLDYEQYF. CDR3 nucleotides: TGTGCCAGCAGCTTACCCCTTCAGGGAGGTCTCGACTACGAGCAGTACTTC.

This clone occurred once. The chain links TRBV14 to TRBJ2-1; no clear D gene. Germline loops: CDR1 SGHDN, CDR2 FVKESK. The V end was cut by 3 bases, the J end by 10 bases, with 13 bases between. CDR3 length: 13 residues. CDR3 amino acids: CASSQNKGGEQFF. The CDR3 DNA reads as TGTGCCAGCAGCCAGAATAAGGGTGGAGAGCAGTTCTTC. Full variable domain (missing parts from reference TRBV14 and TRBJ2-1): EAGVTQFPSHSVIEKGQTVTLRCDPISGHDNLYWYRRVMGKEIKFLLHFVKESKQDESGMPNNRFLAERTGGTYSTLKVQPAELEDSGVYFCASSQNKGGEQFFGPGTRLTVL.

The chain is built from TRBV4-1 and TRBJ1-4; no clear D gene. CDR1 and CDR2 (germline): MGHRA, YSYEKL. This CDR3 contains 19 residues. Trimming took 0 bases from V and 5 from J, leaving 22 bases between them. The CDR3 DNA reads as TGCGCCAGCAGCCAAGATGAGGTTTGGCTCCGTTCCGGGAATGAAAAACTGTTTTTT. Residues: CASSQDEVWLRSGNEKLFF.